This T cell receptor (beta chain) was obtained from a study of response to subunit inactivated influenza vaccine. The germline V gene has CDR1 KGHDR and CDR2 SFDVKD. This CDR3 has 14 residues. Trimming stripped 4 bases from V and 7 bases from J, with 14 bases between. A single record per CDR3 protein comes from TCRdb applying MiXCR to the RT-PCR reads. The table records about 570,000 distinct CDR3 sequences, over 9% of them present only once. This sample also belongs to another study, concerning T cells expressing NK-cell markers. From that study: A 5'RACE template switching approach incorporating UMIs was used to make TCR beta cDNA. The use of an anti-gamma-delta TCR antibody, which was added in several experiments, restricted sorting to T cells expressing alpha-beta TCR. In a few donors, these clonotypes also led the CD3+CD56-NKG2C+ fraction. HCMV specificity of expanded NKG2C+ T cell clones remained unclear.

This sequence originates from a man aged 50-59 years who received an inactivated influenza vaccine. The chain carries TRBV24-1 and TRBJ2-3, with D hard to call. This sample comprised PBMCs from blood, obtained on the day of vaccination. The CDR3 loop is CATSDVLVGHTQYF. CDR3 bases: TGTGCCACCAGTGACGTCCTAGTTGGTCATACGCAGTATTTT.